This T cell receptor (beta chain) originates from a study of blood T cells in healthy people across ages. Study-level findings and limits: Per million T cells, TCR beta diversity dropped about linearly as age rose.

Worth noting for this clonotype: Its antigen is unidentified.

In terms of origin and age, donors were healthy Caucasian individuals from Russia aged roughly 6 to 95. A second PCR, run for roughly 6 to 11 cycles, used a sample-barcoded 5' primer plus a J-beta primer mix. Each single sample gave us at least 2.5 million CDR3-containing paired-end reads. TCRdb redid the calling of the 5' RACE reads with MiXCR, one entry per CDR3 protein. The repertoire includes 780,000 or so distinct CDR3 sequences, about 55% of them detected once, and approximately 40% sits in the top ten. J was trimmed by 3 bases and V by 1 base; bases with no gene match: 9. CDR1 SGHRS and CDR2 YFSETQ come from the germline V gene. The CDR3 is 16 amino acids.

Source material: blood. The receptor was isolated from a man older than 75 in good health. The gene calls are TRBV5-1 and TRBJ1-1, with 7 nucleotides matching TRBD1. This chain's CDR3 is CASSLSLGGEYTEAFF. CDR3 in DNA: TGCGCCAGCAGCTTGTCCTTAGGGGGCGAGTACACTGAAGCTTTCTTT.